This TCR beta chain came from a study of blood T cells in healthy people across ages. Using a J-beta primer mix together with a sample-barcoded 5' primer, a second PCR was run for roughly 7 to 11 cycles. TCRdb reprocessed the 5' RACE reads via MiXCR and lists one record per CDR3 protein. Of over 750,000 distinct CDR3 sequences in the sample, roughly 25% were seen once. This clonotype has only a few counts. Germline lookup yields CDR1 LGHNA and CDR2 YSLEER. Between the trimmed V and J ends, which lost 4 bases and 6 bases, there was a span of 6 bases. This CDR3 is 12 amino acids long. The data also belong to a second study, concerning T cells of mothers and their children.

The chain employs TRBV4-3 and TRBJ2-2; D is undetermined. Sample: blood. The clonotype comes from a boy aged 10-17 years in good health. CDR3 loop: CASSRPPGELFF. The CDR3, as DNA: TGCGCCAGCAGCCGACCCCCCGGGGAGCTGTTTTTT.